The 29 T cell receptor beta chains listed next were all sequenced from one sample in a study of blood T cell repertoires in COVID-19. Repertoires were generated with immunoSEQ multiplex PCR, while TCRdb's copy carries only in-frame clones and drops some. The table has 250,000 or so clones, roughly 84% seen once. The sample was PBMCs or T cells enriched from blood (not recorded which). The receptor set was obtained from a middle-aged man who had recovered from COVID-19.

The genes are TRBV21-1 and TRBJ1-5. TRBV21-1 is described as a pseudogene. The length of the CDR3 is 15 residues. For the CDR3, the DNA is TGTGCCAGCAGCATCCGGGACTGGCGCGATCAGCCCCAGCATTTT. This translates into CASSIRDWRDQPQHF.

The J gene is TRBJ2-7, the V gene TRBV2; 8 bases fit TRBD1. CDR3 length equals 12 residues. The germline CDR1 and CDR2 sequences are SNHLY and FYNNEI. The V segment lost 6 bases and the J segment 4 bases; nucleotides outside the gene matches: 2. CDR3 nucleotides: TGTGCCAGCAGGGACAGGGTGTACGAGCAGTACTTC. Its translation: CASRDRVYEQYF.

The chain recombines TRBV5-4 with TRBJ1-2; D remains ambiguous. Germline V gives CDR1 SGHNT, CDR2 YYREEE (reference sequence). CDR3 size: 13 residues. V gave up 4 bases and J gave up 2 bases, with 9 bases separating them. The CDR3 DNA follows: TGTGCCAGCAGCCCCGACAAGAACTATGGCTACACCTTC. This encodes CASSPDKNYGYTF.

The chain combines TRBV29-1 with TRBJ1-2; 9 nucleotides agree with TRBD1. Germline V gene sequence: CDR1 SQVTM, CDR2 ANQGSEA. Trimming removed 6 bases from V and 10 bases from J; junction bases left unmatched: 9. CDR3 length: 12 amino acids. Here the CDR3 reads CSVRDRDQLYTF. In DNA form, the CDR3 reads TGCAGCGTCAGGGACAGGGACCAACTCTACACCTTC.

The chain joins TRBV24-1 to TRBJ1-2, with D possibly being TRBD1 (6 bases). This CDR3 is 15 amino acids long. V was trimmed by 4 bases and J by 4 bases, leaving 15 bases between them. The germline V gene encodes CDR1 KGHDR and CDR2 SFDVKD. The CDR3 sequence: CATSESSRGAYGYTF. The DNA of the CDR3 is TGTGCCACCAGTGAATCCAGCCGGGGGGCCTATGGCTACACCTTC.

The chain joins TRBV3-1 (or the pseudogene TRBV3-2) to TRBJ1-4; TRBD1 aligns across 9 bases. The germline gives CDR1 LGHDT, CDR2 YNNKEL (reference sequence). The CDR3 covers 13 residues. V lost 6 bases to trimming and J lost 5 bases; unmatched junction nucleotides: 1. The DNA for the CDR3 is TGTGCCAGCAGACAGGGGGCAAATGAAAAACTGTTTTTT. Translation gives CASRQGANEKLFF.

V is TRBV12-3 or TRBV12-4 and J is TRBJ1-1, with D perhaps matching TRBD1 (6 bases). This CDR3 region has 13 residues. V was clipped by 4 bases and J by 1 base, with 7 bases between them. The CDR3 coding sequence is TGTGCCAGCAGTTCCAGGGGGAACACTGAAGCTTTCTTT. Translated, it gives CASSSRGNTEAFF.

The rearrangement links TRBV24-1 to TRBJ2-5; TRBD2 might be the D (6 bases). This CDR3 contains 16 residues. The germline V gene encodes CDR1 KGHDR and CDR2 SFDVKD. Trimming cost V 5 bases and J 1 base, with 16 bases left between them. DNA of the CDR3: TGTGCCACCAGTGGAATGGGTAGCGGAGGCCAAGAGACCCAGTACTTC. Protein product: CATSGMGSGGQETQYF.

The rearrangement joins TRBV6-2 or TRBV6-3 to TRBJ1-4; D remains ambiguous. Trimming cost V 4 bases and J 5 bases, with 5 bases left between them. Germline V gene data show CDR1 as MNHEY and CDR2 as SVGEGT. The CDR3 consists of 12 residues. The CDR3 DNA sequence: TGTGCCAGCAGTTCCGTGAATGAAAAACTGTTTTTT. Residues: CASSSVNEKLFF.

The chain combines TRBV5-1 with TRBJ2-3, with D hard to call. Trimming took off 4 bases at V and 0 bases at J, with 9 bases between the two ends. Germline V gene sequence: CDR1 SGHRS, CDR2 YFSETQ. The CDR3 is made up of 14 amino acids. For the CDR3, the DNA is TGCGCCAGCAGCACGTCACTTAGCACAGATACGCAGTATTTT. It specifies CASSTSLSTDTQYF.

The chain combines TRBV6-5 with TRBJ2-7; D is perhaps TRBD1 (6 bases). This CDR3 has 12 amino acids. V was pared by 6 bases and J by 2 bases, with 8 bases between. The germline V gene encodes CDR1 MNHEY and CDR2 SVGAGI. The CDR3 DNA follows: TGTGCCAGCAGGGACAGAACCTACGAGCAGTACTTC. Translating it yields CASRDRTYEQYF.

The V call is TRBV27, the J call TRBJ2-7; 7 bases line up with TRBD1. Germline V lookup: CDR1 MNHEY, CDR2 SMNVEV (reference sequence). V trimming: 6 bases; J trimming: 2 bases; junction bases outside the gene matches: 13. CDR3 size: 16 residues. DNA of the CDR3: TGTGCCAGCAGCGTCAAACTCTTACAGGGGACCTACGAGCAGTACTTC. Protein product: CASSVKLLQGTYEQYF.

The chain's CDR3 is CATSMPPGGNEKLFF. CDR3 bases: TGTGCCACCAGCATGCCCCCTGGCGGGAATGAAAAACTGTTTTTT. V and J are TRBV15 and TRBJ1-4; D remains ambiguous. This CDR3 spans 15 amino acids. CDR1 and CDR2 from the germline V gene are LNHNV and YYDKDF (reference sequence). Trimming took 4 bases from V and 5 from J, leaving 14 bases between them.

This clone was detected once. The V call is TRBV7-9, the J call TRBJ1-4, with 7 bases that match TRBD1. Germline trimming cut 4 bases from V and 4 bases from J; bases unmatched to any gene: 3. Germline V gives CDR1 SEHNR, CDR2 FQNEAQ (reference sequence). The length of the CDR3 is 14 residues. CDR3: CASSSDRSNEKLFF. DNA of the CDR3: TGTGCCAGCAGCTCGGACAGGAGTAATGAAAAACTGTTTTTT.

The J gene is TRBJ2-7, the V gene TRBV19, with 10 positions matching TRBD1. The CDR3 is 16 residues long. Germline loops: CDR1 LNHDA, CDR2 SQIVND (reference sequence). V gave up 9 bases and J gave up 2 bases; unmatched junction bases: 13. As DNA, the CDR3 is TGTGCCAGCCGGGGTAGGCGGGACAGGGGAACCTACGAGCAGTACTTC. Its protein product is CASRGRRDRGTYEQYF.

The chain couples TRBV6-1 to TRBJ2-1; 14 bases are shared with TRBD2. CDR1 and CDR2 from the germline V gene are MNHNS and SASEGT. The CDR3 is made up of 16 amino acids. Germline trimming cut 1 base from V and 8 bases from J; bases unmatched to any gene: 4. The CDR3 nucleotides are TGTGCCAGCAGTGAAGAGACGGGACTAGCGGGAGATGAGCAGTTCTTC. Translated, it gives CASSEETGLAGDEQFF.

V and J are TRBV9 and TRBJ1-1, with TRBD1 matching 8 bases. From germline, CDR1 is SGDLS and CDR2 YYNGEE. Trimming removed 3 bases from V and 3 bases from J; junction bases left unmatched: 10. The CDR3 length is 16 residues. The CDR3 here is CASSARQGWGDTEAFF. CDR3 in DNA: TGTGCCAGCAGCGCCCGACAGGGGTGGGGAGACACTGAAGCTTTCTTT.

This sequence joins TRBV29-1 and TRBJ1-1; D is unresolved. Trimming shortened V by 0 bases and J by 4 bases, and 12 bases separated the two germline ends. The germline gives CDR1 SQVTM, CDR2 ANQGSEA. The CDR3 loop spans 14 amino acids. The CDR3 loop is CSVEEAVGGTEAFF. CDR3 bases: TGCAGCGTTGAAGAGGCAGTTGGAGGCACTGAAGCTTTCTTT.

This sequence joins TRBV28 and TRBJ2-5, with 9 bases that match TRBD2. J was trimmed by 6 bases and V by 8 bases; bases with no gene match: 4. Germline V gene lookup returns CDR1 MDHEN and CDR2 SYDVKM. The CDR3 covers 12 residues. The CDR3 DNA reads TGTGCCAGCCGGACTAGCGAGAAGACCCAGTACTTC. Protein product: CASRTSEKTQYF.

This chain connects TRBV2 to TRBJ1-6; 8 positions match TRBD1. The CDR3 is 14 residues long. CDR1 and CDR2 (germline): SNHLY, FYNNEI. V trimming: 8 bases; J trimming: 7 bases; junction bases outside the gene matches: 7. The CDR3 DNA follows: TGTGCCAGCCTTCTTGACAGGGGCAATTCACCCCTCCACTTT. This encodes CASLLDRGNSPLHF.

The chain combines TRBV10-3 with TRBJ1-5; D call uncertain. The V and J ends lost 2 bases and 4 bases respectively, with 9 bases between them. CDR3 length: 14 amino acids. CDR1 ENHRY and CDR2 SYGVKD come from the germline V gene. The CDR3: CAISEGEVNQPQHF. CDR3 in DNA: TGTGCCATCAGTGAGGGAGAAGTAAATCAGCCCCAGCATTTT.

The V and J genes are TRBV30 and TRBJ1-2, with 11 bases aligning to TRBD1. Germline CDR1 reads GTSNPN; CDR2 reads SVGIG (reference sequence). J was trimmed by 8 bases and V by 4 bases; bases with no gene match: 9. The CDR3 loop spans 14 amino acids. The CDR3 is CAWTQAGQGEGYTF. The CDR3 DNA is TGTGCCTGGACCCAAGCGGGACAGGGGGAGGGCTACACCTTC.

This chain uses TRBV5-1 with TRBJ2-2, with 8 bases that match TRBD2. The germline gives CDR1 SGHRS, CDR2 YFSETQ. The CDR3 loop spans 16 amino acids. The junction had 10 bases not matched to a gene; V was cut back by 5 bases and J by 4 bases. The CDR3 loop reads CASSLTGTRVTGELFF. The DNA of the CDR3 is TGCGCCAGCAGTCTTACCGGGACTAGAGTCACCGGGGAGCTGTTTTTT. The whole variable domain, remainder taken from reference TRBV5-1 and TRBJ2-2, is KAGVTQTPRYLIKTRGQQVTLSCSPISGHRSVSWYQQTPGQGLQFLFEYFSETQRNKGNFPGRFSGRQFSNSRSEMNVSTLELGDSALYLCASSLTGTRVTGELFFGEGSRLTVL.

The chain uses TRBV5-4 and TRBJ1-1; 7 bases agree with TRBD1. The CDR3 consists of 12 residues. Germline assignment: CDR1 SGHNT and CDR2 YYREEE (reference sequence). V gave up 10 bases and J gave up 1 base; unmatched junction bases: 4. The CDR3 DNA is TGTGCCGCGGGGACAGCGAACACTGAAGCTTTCTTT. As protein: CAAGTANTEAFF.

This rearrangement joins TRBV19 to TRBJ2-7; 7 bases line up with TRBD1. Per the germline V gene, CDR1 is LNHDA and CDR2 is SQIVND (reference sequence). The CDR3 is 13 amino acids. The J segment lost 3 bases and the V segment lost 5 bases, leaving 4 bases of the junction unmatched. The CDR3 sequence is CASSLRTGYEQYF. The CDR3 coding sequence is TGTGCCAGTAGTCTTAGGACAGGCTACGAGCAGTACTTC. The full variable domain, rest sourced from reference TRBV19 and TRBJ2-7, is DGGITQSPKYLFRKEGQNVTLSCEQNLNHDAMYWYRQDPGQGLRLIYYSQIVNDFQKGDIAEGYSVSREKKESFPLTVTSAQKNPTAFYLCASSLRTGYEQYFGPGTRLTVT.

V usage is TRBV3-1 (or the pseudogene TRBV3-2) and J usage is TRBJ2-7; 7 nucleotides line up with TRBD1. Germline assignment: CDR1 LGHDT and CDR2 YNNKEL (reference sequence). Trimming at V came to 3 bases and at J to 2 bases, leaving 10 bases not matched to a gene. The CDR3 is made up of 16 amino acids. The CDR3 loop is CASSQTPGQRAYEQYF. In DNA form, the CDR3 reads TGTGCCAGCAGCCAGACACCGGGACAGAGAGCCTACGAGCAGTACTTC.

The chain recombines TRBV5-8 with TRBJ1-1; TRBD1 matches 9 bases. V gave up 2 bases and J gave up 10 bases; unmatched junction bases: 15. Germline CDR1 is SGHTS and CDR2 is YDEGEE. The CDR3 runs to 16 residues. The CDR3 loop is CASSFLFAGTGRGAFF. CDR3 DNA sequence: TGTGCCAGCAGCTTTCTCTTTGCCGGGACAGGGCGGGGAGCTTTCTTT.

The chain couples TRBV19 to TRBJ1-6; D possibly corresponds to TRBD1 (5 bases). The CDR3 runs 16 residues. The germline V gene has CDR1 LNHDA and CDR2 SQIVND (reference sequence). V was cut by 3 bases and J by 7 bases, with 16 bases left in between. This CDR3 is CASSIVGARGNSPLHF. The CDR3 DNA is TGTGCCAGTAGTATCGTCGGTGCCCGGGGGAATTCACCCCTCCACTTT.

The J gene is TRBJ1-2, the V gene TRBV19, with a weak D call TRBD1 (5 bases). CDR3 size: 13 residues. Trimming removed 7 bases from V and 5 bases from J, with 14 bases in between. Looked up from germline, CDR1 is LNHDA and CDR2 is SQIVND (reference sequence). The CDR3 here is CASTLQGFYGYTF. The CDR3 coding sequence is TGTGCCAGTACCCTTCAGGGTTTTTATGGCTACACCTTC.